This TCR beta chain came from a study of identical twins. Healthy Caucasians provided all donations. It was template switching that added a universal primer site, and there were unique molecular identifiers on the cDNA. One entry per CDR3 protein, called by TCRdb with MiXCR from the 5' RACE reads. This table holds some 1,600,000 distinct CDR3 sequences, 32% found once. Study-wide results and limits: Zero-insertion analyses could be partly confounded by invariant MAIT and iNKT cells. Fewer insertions marked abundant cord blood beta clonotypes; young adult naive trended weakly, memory not at all.

From germline, CDR1 is SEHNR and CDR2 FQNEAQ (reference sequence). Between the trimmed V and J ends, which lost 5 bases and 9 bases, there was a span of 23 bases. The CDR3 contains 16 residues. There are a few counts of this clonotype. Its antigen is not identified. The rearrangement joins TRBV7-9 to TRBJ2-1; D perhaps matches TRBD1 (6 bases). The sequenced sample was cord blood. The sequence was obtained from a newborn girl in good health. CDR3 in DNA: TGTGCCAGCAGCCTTAACTTAGCCCCGAGGACAGTTGAGCAGTTCTTC. Translation: CASSLNLAPRTVEQFF.